This TCR beta chain was recovered during a study of identifying expanded T cells in peripheral blood. No infections or other immune events were documented during collection. Trimming removed 6 bases from V and 1 base from J, with 16 bases in between. The germline CDR1 and CDR2 sequences are LNHDA and SQIVND (reference sequence). This CDR3 is built from 15 residues. The study's findings and limits: Variance in clone template counts between approximately two-week samples significantly increased with total template count across all healthy donors. Technical replicates showed approximately 1.2 changed clones; approximately 2 weeks about 16; four weeks 19.

Libraries were prepared by immunoSEQ multiplex PCR; TCRdb keeps only in-frame clonotypes and omits some of them. The sample shows some 100,000 clones, over 75% of them seen only once. On this clone: The antigen is not known.

The rearrangement joins TRBV19 to TRBJ2-7; possible D gene TRBD1, 6 bases. The clonotype comes from a person aged 18 to 70 in good health. The sequencing input was blood. Here the CDR3 DNA reads TGTGCCAGTAGGTCGGGACACCTTGGGTCCTACGAGCAGTACTTC. Residues: CASRSGHLGSYEQYF.